Below are 13 T cell receptor beta chains sequenced from a single sample in a study of blood T cells in healthy people across ages (dated by TCRdb to the mid-2010s). Libraries were constructed by 5' RACE. Sequencing took place on an Illumina HiSeq 2500. A second PCR of 7 to 11 cycles was performed with a sample-barcoded 5' primer and a J-beta primer mix. TCRdb reprocessed the public reads (quality trimming at Q25 with fastp, clone calling with MiXCR) and kept in-frame beta chains. Each entry is one CDR3 protein sequence, shown with its most common DNA and genes. This sample has about 1.1 million distinct CDR3 sequences in its table, and around two fifths of those were observed once. Around 13% of the sample is taken by the ten largest. The sample comprised blood. The receptors come from a man between 18 and 29 years old in good health.

V is TRBV5-1 and J is TRBJ2-1; D might be TRBD2 (6 bases). Germline V CDR1 and CDR2: SGHRS, YFSETQ. This CDR3 contains 16 residues. Trimming stripped 5 bases from V and 4 bases from J, with 19 bases between. In nucleotides, the CDR3 is TGCGCCAGCAGGTCTCCCGGGAGCGTCGATTACAATGAGCAGTTCTTC. Amino acids: CASRSPGSVDYNEQFF. Combining the CDR3 with reference TRBV5-1 and TRBJ2-1 gives the whole variable domain KAGVTQTPRYLIKTRGQQVTLSCSPISGHRSVSWYQQTPGQGLQFLFEYFSETQRNKGNFPGRFSGRQFSNSRSEMNVSTLELGDSALYLCASRSPGSVDYNEQFFGPGTRLTVL.

The chain has TRBV28 and TRBJ1-2; the D gene is possibly TRBD1 (5 bases). The CDR3 loop spans 14 amino acids. Germline-derived CDR1 and CDR2 are MDHEN and SYDVKM. Trimming left V 5 bases short and J 4 bases short, with 14 bases between. The CDR3 protein is CASSPGGGAYGYTF. The CDR3 bases are TGTGCCAGCAGTCCCGGGGGGGGAGCCTATGGCTACACCTTC.

The chain couples TRBV12-5 to TRBJ1-2, with 7 nucleotides matching TRBD1. V gave up 5 bases and J gave up 6 bases; unmatched junction bases: 12. The germline V gene encodes CDR1 LGHNT and CDR2 FRNRAP. This CDR3 has 15 amino acids. CDR3 protein: CASGLPSRDSDGYTF. The CDR3 DNA is TGTGCTAGTGGTCTTCCCTCCCGGGACAGTGATGGCTACACCTTC.

V usage is TRBV27 and J usage is TRBJ1-5; the match to TRBD1 covers 7 bases. The length of the CDR3 is 13 residues. Germline CDR1 reads MNHEY; CDR2 reads SMNVEV (reference sequence). Trimming removed 5 bases from V and 7 bases from J; junction bases left unmatched: 5. The CDR3 region is CASSPTDRQPQHF. The CDR3 region has the DNA TGTGCCAGCAGTCCGACGGACAGGCAGCCCCAGCATTTT.

This clonotype was recorded a few times. J is TRBJ1-6 and V is TRBV20-1, with 9 bases fitting TRBD1. Trimming at V came to 7 bases and at J to 7 bases, leaving 11 bases not matched to a gene. The CDR3 is 15 amino acids. Looked up from germline, CDR1 is DFQATT and CDR2 is SNEGSKA (reference sequence). The CDR3 region is CSVIKQGAQNSPLHF. CDR3 DNA: TGCAGTGTTATCAAACAGGGGGCGCAAAATTCACCCCTCCACTTT.

The chain employs TRBV28 and TRBJ2-3; tentatively, D is TRBD1 or TRBD2 (6 bases each). The germline V gene encodes CDR1 MDHEN and CDR2 SYDVKM. Trimming removed 3 bases at V and 5 bases at J, with 12 bases between. The CDR3 has 14 residues. This CDR3 is CASSLVGGRDTQYF. Here the CDR3 DNA reads TGTGCCAGCAGTTTGGTGGGGGGCCGAGATACGCAGTATTTT.

This chain uses TRBV6-6 with TRBJ2-2; D perhaps matches TRBD1 (6 bases). The CDR3 length is 15 residues. V was pared by 0 bases and J by 6 bases, with 11 bases between. The V gene's germline CDR1 is MNHNY and CDR2 SVGAGI (reference sequence). The CDR3 DNA sequence: TGTGCCAGCAGTTACTCGATAGGGGGTTCCGGGGAGCTGTTTTTT. It codes for CASSYSIGGSGELFF.

This clonotype was counted at least ten times. The chain combines TRBV3-1 with TRBJ1-2; 9 bases are a match to TRBD1. With V trimmed by 1 base and J by 6 bases, 3 bases remained unmatched. Per germline, CDR1 LGHDT and CDR2 YNNKEL (reference sequence). The CDR3 loop spans 14 amino acids. This chain's CDR3 is CASSQGTGGNGYTF. The CDR3, as DNA: TGTGCCAGCAGCCAAGGAACAGGGGGCAATGGCTACACCTTC.

The chain employs TRBV7-2 and TRBJ2-1, with 9 nucleotides matching TRBD1. The CDR3 covers 17 residues. The J segment lost 9 bases and the V segment lost 1 base, leaving 13 bases of the junction unmatched. Germline-derived CDR1 and CDR2 are SGHTA and FQGNSA. The CDR3 here is CASSLVLVGQGRGEQFF. For the CDR3, the DNA is TGTGCCAGCAGCTTAGTACTTGTGGGACAGGGAAGAGGTGAGCAGTTCTTC.

J is TRBJ2-7 and V is TRBV7-3; D gene uncertain. The CDR3 covers 10 residues. Trimming took off 5 bases at V and 3 bases at J, with 2 bases between the two ends. CDR1 and CDR2 from the germline V gene are SGHTA and FQGTGA. The CDR3 DNA reads TGTGCCAGCAGCATCTACGAGCAGTACTTC. Protein sequence: CASSIYEQYF.

The V gene is TRBV10-3, the J gene TRBJ2-2; no clear D. CDR3 size: 12 residues. V was clipped by 7 bases and J by 3 bases, with 6 bases between them. Germline V gene sequence: CDR1 ENHRY, CDR2 SYGVKD. For the CDR3, the DNA is TGTGCCATCAAACGGGACACCGGGGAGCTGTTTTTT. Amino acids: CAIKRDTGELFF.

The genes are TRBV11-2 and TRBJ2-1; possibly TRBD1 for D (5 bases). Germline V gene lookup returns CDR1 SGHAT and CDR2 FQNNGV. This CDR3 contains 14 residues. The V gene lost 5 bases and the J gene lost 4 bases, with 12 bases spanning the gap. The CDR3: CASSPGQAYNEQFF. CDR3 coding DNA: TGTGCCAGCAGCCCCGGACAAGCTTACAATGAGCAGTTCTTC.

The rearrangement links TRBV9 to TRBJ1-2; 8 positions agree with TRBD1. The CDR3 totals 16 residues. Losses at the gene ends were 4 bases for V and 2 bases for J; bases not matched to a gene: 10. Germline V gene data show CDR1 as SGDLS and CDR2 as YYNGEE. CDR3 bases: TGTGCCAGCAGCCGACAGGGGACAGTCCCGAACTATGGCTACACCTTC. Translated, it gives CASSRQGTVPNYGYTF.